The 20 T cell receptor beta chains below all came from one sample that was sequenced in a study of chemoradiotherapy in HPV16-positive cancers. The protocol was immunoSEQ multiplex PCR, while the TCRdb copy is restricted to in-frame clones and leaves out a portion. The sample contains roughly 6,700 clones, 80% to 90% of which appear only once. The material sequenced was tumor tissue, taken from a patient who underwent chemoradiotherapy. Receptor source: a human donor with HPV-associated anogenital cancer.

This clone was counted once. The same CDR3 also results from other DNA sequences found in this sample. The J gene is TRBJ2-7, the V gene TRBV27; 9 nucleotides align to TRBD2. Germline V gives CDR1 MNHEY, CDR2 SMNVEV (reference sequence). J was trimmed by 3 bases and V by 2 bases; bases with no gene match: 8. This CDR3 is 16 amino acids long. CDR3 amino acids: CASSLRSGRGGYEQYF. The CDR3 region has the DNA TGTGCCAGCAGTTTACGTAGCGGGAGAGGGGGCTACGAGCAGTACTTC.

This clone came up a few times. The V gene is TRBV25-1, the J gene TRBJ2-3; perhaps TRBD2 as D (5 bases). The CDR3 totals 16 residues. Germline V lookup: CDR1 MGHDK, CDR2 SYGVNS. Deletions cut 2 bases from V and 0 bases from J, with 12 bases between. The CDR3 loop reads CASSESGRTSTDTQYF. CDR3 DNA sequence: TGTGCCAGCAGTGAAAGCGGCAGGACTAGCACAGATACGCAGTATTTT.

The genes are TRBV2 and TRBJ1-3; weak D call: TRBD1 (5 bases). Trimming pared 5 bases from V and 0 bases from J, leaving 17 bases between. The CDR3 runs 17 residues. Germline V lookup: CDR1 SNHLY, CDR2 FYNNEI. The CDR3 reads CASSQDRQGFSGNTIYF. The CDR3 DNA reads as TGTGCCAGCAGTCAAGATAGGCAGGGCTTCTCTGGAAACACCATATATTTT.

This clone has only a few counts. The chain couples TRBV11-3 to TRBJ2-2; D is perhaps TRBD2 (5 bases). CDR3 length equals 15 residues. Germline-derived CDR1 and CDR2 are SGHNT and YENEEA. V lost 3 bases and J 0 bases, leaving 8 bases between the germline ends. The CDR3 DNA follows: TGTGCCAGCAGCTTCCAGCGGTCGAACACCGGGGAGCTGTTTTTT. Translating gives CASSFQRSNTGELFF.

The CDR3 nucleotides are TGTGCCAGCAGCCCTAGGACAGGGGCTAATGAAAAACTGTTTTTT. This sequence encodes CASSPRTGANEKLFF. This chain uses TRBV11-2 with TRBJ1-4; TRBD1 matches 9 bases. J lost 3 bases, V lost 5 bases, and 4 bases had no gene match. The CDR3 is 15 amino acids. Germline-derived CDR1 and CDR2 are SGHAT and FQNNGV.

Here the CDR3 DNA reads TGTGCCAGCAGCTTATCTGGAGCTTTCTTT. It specifies CASSLSGAFF. The chain employs TRBV11-2 and TRBJ1-1, with unresolved D. V lost 2 bases, J lost 10 bases, and 5 bases lay in between. This CDR3 is 10 amino acids long. Germline assignment: CDR1 SGHAT and CDR2 FQNNGV.

The J gene is TRBJ2-1, the V gene TRBV2; D is perhaps TRBD1 (7 bases). The CDR3 length is 16 residues. Germline CDR1 and CDR2: SNHLY and FYNNEI. Deletions cut 7 bases from V and 7 bases from J, with 23 bases between. In DNA form, the CDR3 reads TGTGCCAGCATTTGGAGACAGGGACTTTCAGGTAATGAGCAGTTCTTC. It yields the protein CASIWRQGLSGNEQFF.

This clone was counted between two and nine times. The chain has TRBV21-1 and TRBJ2-7; the table names TRBD2, a call not compared with the DNA. TRBV21-1 is a known pseudogene. There are 16 residues in the CDR3. The CDR3 reads CASSIPFLGRAYEQYF. CDR3 nucleotides: TGTGCCAGCAGCATACCTTTTTTAGGGCGGGCCTACGAGCAGTACTTC.

The J gene is TRBJ2-6, the V gene TRBV30; D remains ambiguous. This CDR3 has 14 residues. With 0 bases removed from V and 5 bases from J, the gap between germline ends came to 8 bases. From germline, CDR1 is GTSNPN and CDR2 SVGIG (reference sequence). The CDR3 DNA follows: TGTGCCTGGAGTGTCCCCGGCAGGGCCAACGTCCTGACTTTC. Encoded protein: CAWSVPGRANVLTF. Filled out from reference TRBV30 and TRBJ2-6, the complete variable domain reads SQTIHQWPATLVQPVGSPLSLECTVEGTSNPNLYWYRQAAGRGLQLLFYSVGIGQISSEVPQNLSASRPQDRQFILSSKKLLLSDSGFYLCAWSVPGRANVLTFGAGSRLTVL.

This rearrangement joins TRBV6-7 to TRBJ1-5; TRBD1 is a possible D gene (5 bases). TRBV6-7 is filed as an ORF, its function uncertain. The V end was cut by 6 bases, the J end by 9 bases, with 15 bases between. This CDR3 spans 13 amino acids. DNA of the CDR3: TGTGCCAGCAGCGTACCAGGGCTTCGGCCCCAGCATTTT. Amino acids: CASSVPGLRPQHF.

The chain carries TRBV5-5 and TRBJ2-3; D call uncertain. Germline values: CDR1 SGHKS, CDR2 YYEKEE (reference sequence). The CDR3 consists of 15 residues. V was clipped by 0 bases and J by 5 bases, with 13 bases between them. The CDR3 is CASSLEGIPEDTQYF. The CDR3 coding sequence is TGTGCCAGCAGCTTGGAAGGCATACCCGAAGATACGCAGTATTTT.

This clone showed up just a few times. The chain carries TRBV19 and TRBJ1-1, with a tentative D call TRBD1 (6 bases). V lost 6 bases and J lost 2, with 10 bases in between. Germline lookup yields CDR1 LNHDA and CDR2 SQIVND (reference sequence). The CDR3 runs 13 residues. The CDR3: CASSKQGNTEAFF. CDR3 sequence (DNA): TGTGCCAGTAGCAAACAGGGTAACACTGAAGCTTTCTTT.

The V and J genes are TRBV28 and TRBJ1-5; D is undetermined. The V end lost 5 bases, the J end lost 11 bases, and 16 bases lay between the germline ends. CDR3 length equals 13 residues. Germline V gene lookup returns CDR1 MDHEN and CDR2 SYDVKM. The CDR3, as DNA: TGTGCCAGCAGTGGCGGGATCGGCAAGGCCCAGCATTTT. Its protein product is CASSGGIGKAQHF.

This clone was detected a few times. The rearrangement joins TRBV13 to TRBJ2-3, with D perhaps TRBD2 (5 bases). This CDR3 is 14 amino acids long. The V end was cut by 4 bases, the J end by 4 bases, with 12 bases between. Germline V gene sequence: CDR1 PRHDT, CDR2 FYEKMQ (reference sequence). DNA for the CDR3: TGTGCCAGCAGCTGGGAGTTAAGCCCAGATACGCAGTATTTT. Amino acids: CASSWELSPDTQYF.

The chain links TRBV5-1 to TRBJ2-3; maybe TRBD2 (6 bases). This CDR3 spans 14 amino acids. Trimming removed 4 bases from V and 0 bases from J, with 9 bases in between. Germline CDR1 is SGHRS and CDR2 is YFSETQ. In nucleotides, the CDR3 is TGCGCCAGCAGCCTAGCGACTAGCACAGATACGCAGTATTTT. Translating it yields CASSLATSTDTQYF.

Comment on this clone: The junction departs from the called germline gene at one end, perhaps through a read error. This sequence joins TRBV6-6 and TRBJ1-4; D might be TRBD1 (5 bases). Germline V lookup: CDR1 MNHNY, CDR2 SVGAGI (reference sequence). CDR3 length: 12 residues. The CDR3 coding sequence is TGTGCCGGCAGGAACAGGTTTGGAAAACTGTTTTTT. This sequence encodes CAGRNRFGKLFF.

The rearrangement uses TRBV9 and TRBJ2-2; D assignment may be TRBD1 or TRBD2 (5 bases each). V was cut by 4 bases and J by 0 bases, with 16 bases left in between. The germline V gene encodes CDR1 SGDLS and CDR2 YYNGEE. The CDR3 totals 17 residues. In nucleotides, the CDR3 is TGTGCCAGCAGCTTGAGGGGTGACGCATCGAACACCGGGGAGCTGTTTTTT. Amino acid sequence: CASSLRGDASNTGELFF.

V is TRBV7-3 and J is TRBJ2-1; tentatively, D is TRBD2 (7 bases). This CDR3 contains 15 residues. Between the trimmed V and J ends, which lost 5 bases and 7 bases, there was a span of 18 bases. The V gene's germline CDR1 is SGHTA and CDR2 FQGTGA. The DNA for the CDR3 is TGTGCCAGCAGCCCTGGGGGGGCCGGGAGAAATGAGCAGTTCTTC. Its translation: CASSPGGAGRNEQFF.

This chain links TRBV7-9 with TRBJ2-3; D possibly corresponds to TRBD2 (6 bases). Germline V gene sequence: CDR1 SEHNR, CDR2 FQNEAQ (reference sequence). Deletions cut 4 bases from V and 4 bases from J, with 21 bases between. This CDR3 contains 17 residues. CDR3 coding DNA: TGTGCCAGCAGCTCACCCCCTGAGCGGAGGGGTCCAGATACGCAGTATTTT. Translated, it gives CASSSPPERRGPDTQYF.

CDR3 protein: CASGVAGFTGELFF. In DNA form, the CDR3 reads TGTGCCAGCGGAGTAGCGGGATTCACCGGGGAGCTGTTTTTT. The rearrangement joins TRBV13 to TRBJ2-2; 8 bases are a match to TRBD2. The V and J ends lost 8 bases and 4 bases, in that order; junction bases with no gene match: 6. CDR3 length: 14 amino acids. Germline CDR1 reads PRHDT; CDR2 reads FYEKMQ (reference sequence).